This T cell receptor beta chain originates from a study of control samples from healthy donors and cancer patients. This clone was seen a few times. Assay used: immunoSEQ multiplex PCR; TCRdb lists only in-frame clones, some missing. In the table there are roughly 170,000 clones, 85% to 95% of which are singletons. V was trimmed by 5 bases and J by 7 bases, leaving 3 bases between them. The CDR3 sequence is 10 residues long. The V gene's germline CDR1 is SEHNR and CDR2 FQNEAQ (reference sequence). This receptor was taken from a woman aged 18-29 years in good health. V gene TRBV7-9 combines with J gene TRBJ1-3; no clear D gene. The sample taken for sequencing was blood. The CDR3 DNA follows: TGTGCCAGCAGCCCCAACACCATATATTTT. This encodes CASSPNTIYF.